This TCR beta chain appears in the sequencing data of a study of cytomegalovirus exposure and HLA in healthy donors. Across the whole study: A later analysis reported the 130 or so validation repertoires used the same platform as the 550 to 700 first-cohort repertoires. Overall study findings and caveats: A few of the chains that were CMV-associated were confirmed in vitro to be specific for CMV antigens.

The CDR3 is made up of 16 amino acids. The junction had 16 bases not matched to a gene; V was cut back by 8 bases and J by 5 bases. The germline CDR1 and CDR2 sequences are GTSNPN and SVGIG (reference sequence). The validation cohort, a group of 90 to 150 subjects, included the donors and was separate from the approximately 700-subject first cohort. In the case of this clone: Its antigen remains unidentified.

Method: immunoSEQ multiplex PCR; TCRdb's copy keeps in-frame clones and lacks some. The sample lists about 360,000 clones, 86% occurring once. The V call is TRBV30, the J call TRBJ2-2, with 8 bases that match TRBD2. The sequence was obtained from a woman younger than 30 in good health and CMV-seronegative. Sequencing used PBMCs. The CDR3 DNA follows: TGTGCCCTTGGAGGAACCGGGACTAGTAAGACCGGGGAGCTGTTTTTT. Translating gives CALGGTGTSKTGELFF.